This TCR beta chain stems from a study of T cell changes during pregnancy in multiple sclerosis. The repertoire was sequenced with immunoSEQ multiplex PCR; TCRdb's copy has only in-frame clones and lacks some. The sample contains about 46,000 clones, about 91% of which appear only once. The CDR3 sequence is 16 residues long. The junction had 8 bases not matched to a gene; V was cut back by 4 bases and J by 5 bases. The V gene's germline CDR1 is SGHTA and CDR2 FQGNSA. V usage is TRBV7-2 and J usage is TRBJ1-4, with 9 bases lining up with TRBD1. Sequenced material: peripheral blood, taken in the third trimester of pregnancy. This sequence was found in a female donor with multiple sclerosis, enrolled in a pregnancy study. Here the CDR3 DNA reads TGTGCCAGCAGCTCCGTTGCTGGGACAGGGAATGAAAAACTGTTTTTT. This codes for CASSSVAGTGNEKLFF.